This is a list of T cell receptor beta chains from one sample in a study of blood T cell repertoires in COVID-19. Generated by immunoSEQ multiplex PCR, the TCRdb table keeps only in-frame clones and is missing some. This sample has roughly 86,000 clones; 82% occur once, and the top ten carry roughly 22%. The sequenced sample consisted of peripheral blood. The receptors shown here come from a human donor in a cohort sampled during active COVID-19. Both conserved end residues are part of each CDR3. The order of the fields is V gene, clone size, D gene, J gene, CDR3 protein, CDR3 DNA. D genes are given only for firm matches. Some rows have no size entry. The others give once, few or many, or a class for an expanded clone.

TRBV28	.	.	TRBJ2-1	CASRRQERAYNEQFF	TGTGCCAGCAGGAGACAGGAGAGGGCCTACAATGAGCAGTTCTTC
TRBV28	.	.	TRBJ1-5	CAARPSGQPQHF	TGTGCCGCAAGGCCTTCGGGGCAGCCCCAGCATTTT
TRBV29-1	once	TRBD1	TRBJ1-2	CSGNRGEGYTF	TGCAGCGGGAACAGGGGTGAGGGCTACACCTTC
TRBV18	.	.	TRBJ1-6	CASSPGQLLNNSPLHF	TGTGCCAGCTCACCCGGACAACTACTAAATAATTCACCCCTCCACTTT
TRBV6-1	.	TRBD1	TRBJ2-2	CASSDGTGGTGELFF	TGTGCCAGCAGTGATGGGACAGGGGGGACCGGGGAGCTGTTTTTT
TRBV10-1	.	TRBD1	TRBJ2-5	CASSQDRVWETQYF	TGCGCCAGCAGCCAGGACAGGGTCTGGGAGACCCAGTACTTC
TRBV14	once	TRBD1	TRBJ2-1	CASSQFTGDIYNEQFF	TGTGCCAGCAGCCAATTTACAGGGGACATCTACAATGAGCAGTTCTTC
TRBV7-9	once	.	TRBJ1-3	CASSVVAASSGNTIYF	TGTGCCAGCAGCGTAGTAGCCGCTTCCTCTGGAAACACCATATATTTT
TRBV2	.	.	TRBJ2-1	CASSERRGPYGQFF	TGTGCCAGCAGTGAAAGGCGGGGGCCATACGGGCAGTTCTTC
TRBV19	.	.	TRBJ2-7	CASSFTASSYEQYF	TGTGCCAGTAGTTTCACAGCAAGCTCCTACGAGCAGTACTTC
TRBV7-2	.	TRBD1	TRBJ2-7	CASSLAGTGEMQYF	TGTGCCAGCAGCTTGGCCGGGACAGGGGAAATGCAGTACTTC
TRBV28	once	.	TRBJ2-3	CASSLGAGAYSADTQYF	TGTGCCAGCAGTTTAGGGGCGGGGGCCTATTCCGCAGATACGCAGTATTTT
TRBV11-2	once	TRBD1	TRBJ2-7	CASSMDRGPYEQYF	TGTGCCAGCAGCATGGACAGGGGGCCCTACGAGCAGTACTTC
TRBV2	few	.	TRBJ1-1	CASTLRGNYAFF	TGTGCCAGCACCCTCCGGGGGAACTACGCTTTCTTT
TRBV6-6	.	.	TRBJ1-5	CASRSPGKGRFQPQHF	TGTGCCAGCAGATCACCGGGCAAGGGGAGGTTTCAGCCCCAGCATTTT
TRBV28	.	TRBD1	TRBJ2-3	CASRLNRGSTDTQYF	TGTGCCAGCAGGTTGAACAGGGGAAGCACAGATACGCAGTATTTT
TRBV7-2	.	.	TRBJ2-3	CASQTGTLSTDTQYF	TGTGCCAGCCAAACAGGGACCCTTAGCACAGATACGCAGTATTTT
TRBV4-1	.	TRBD2	TRBJ2-5	CASSPRTSGGQETQYF	TGCGCCAGCAGCCCTAGGACTAGCGGGGGACAAGAGACCCAGTACTTC
TRBV5-8	.	TRBD1	TRBJ1-5	CASSEGTARSVEPQHF	TGTGCCAGCAGCGAAGGGACAGCTCGCTCTGTCGAGCCCCAGCATTTT
TRBV27	.	.	TRBJ1-6	CASSSVQGWGRNSPLHF	TGTGCCAGCAGTTCCGTACAGGGCTGGGGACGAAATTCACCCCTCCACTTT
TRBV19	many	.	TRBJ2-2	CASIPPNRGTGELFF	TGTGCCAGTATCCCCCCGAACCGGGGCACCGGGGAGCTGTTTTTT
TRBV18	.	.	TRBJ2-7	CASSPTGWEQYF	TGTGCCAGCTCACCAACGGGTTGGGAGCAGTACTTC
TRBV3-1/TRBV3-2	.	TRBD1	TRBJ2-1	CASSQRQGALNEQFF	TGTGCCAGCAGCCAACGACAGGGGGCGTTGAATGAGCAGTTCTTC
TRBV28	.	.	TRBJ1-6	CASSLSGNGWAPLHF	TGTGCCAGCAGTTTATCGGGGAACGGTTGGGCACCCCTCCACTTT
TRBV9	.	TRBD1	TRBJ1-4	CASSAQGALNEKLFF	TGTGCCAGCAGCGCACAGGGGGCGCTTAATGAAAAACTGTTTTTT
TRBV18	.	.	TRBJ2-1	CASSVDRAGNEQFF	TGTGCCAGCTCAGTCGACAGGGCGGGGAATGAGCAGTTCTTC
TRBV12-3/TRBV12-4	.	.	TRBJ2-1	CASSPLNEQFF	TGTGCCAGCAGTCCTTTAAATGAGCAGTTCTTC
TRBV19	.	TRBD2	TRBJ2-3	CASSTGGAFSTDTQYF	TGTGCCAGTAGTACCGGGGGGGCCTTTAGCACAGATACGCAGTATTTT
TRBV5-1	once	TRBD2	TRBJ2-3	CASSSSGGTDTQYF	TGCGCCAGCAGCTCAAGCGGGGGCACAGATACGCAGTATTTT
TRBV11-3	.	.	TRBJ1-1	CAIPRGGARRNTEAFF	TGTGCCATCCCCCGAGGGGGGGCGCGGAGGAACACTGAAGCTTTCTTT
TRBV27	.	.	TRBJ2-1	CASSLLGQHNEQFF	TGTGCCAGCAGTTTACTAGGACAGCACAATGAGCAGTTCTTC
TRBV10-3	once	.	TRBJ2-2	CAIGGVGSTGELFF	TGTGCCATCGGGGGCGTGGGGTCCACCGGGGAGCTGTTTTTT
TRBV5-6	.	.	TRBJ1-5	CASSSRGASNQPQHF	TGTGCCAGCAGCAGCAGGGGAGCTAGTAATCAGCCCCAGCATTTT
TRBV19	.	.	TRBJ1-1	CASSPILGSSEAFF	TGTGCCAGTAGTCCAATACTAGGGAGCTCTGAAGCTTTCTTT
TRBV7-8	once	.	TRBJ2-2	CASKQGAAGELFF	TGTGCCAGCAAACAGGGAGCCGCCGGGGAGCTGTTTTTT
TRBV4-2	.	.	TRBJ2-2	CASSQDGGKTGELFF	TGTGCCAGCAGCCAAGATGGGGGGAAAACCGGGGAGCTGTTTTTT
TRBV4-1	.	TRBD2	TRBJ2-7	CASSQERREQQYF	TGCGCCAGCAGCCAAGAGAGGCGGGAGCAGCAGTACTTC
TRBV5-1	.	.	TRBJ1-2	CASSPGTPSGYTF	TGCGCCAGCAGCCCGGGGACACCGAGTGGCTACACCTTC
TRBV6-5	.	TRBD1	TRBJ2-7	CASSSGTGSYEQYF	TGTGCCAGCAGTTCCGGGACAGGGTCCTACGAGCAGTACTTC
TRBV28	.	.	TRBJ1-1	CATYRRQAEAFF	TGTGCCACCTACAGGCGGCAGGCTGAAGCTTTCTTT
TRBV6-6	once	TRBD1	TRBJ1-5	CASSYDDRGIQPQHF	TGTGCCAGCAGTTACGACGACAGGGGGATTCAGCCCCAGCATTTT
TRBV6-2/TRBV6-3	.	.	TRBJ2-6	CASSFPRQVFSGANVLTF	TGTGCCAGCAGTTTCCCCCGACAGGTATTCTCTGGGGCCAACGTCCTGACTTTC
TRBV19	.	.	TRBJ1-1	CASRSGNTEAFF	TGTGCCAGTAGATCCGGGAACACTGAAGCTTTCTTT
TRBV18	.	TRBD1	TRBJ1-3	CASSSRQGYGNTIYF	TGTGCCAGCTCATCTCGACAGGGTTATGGAAACACCATATATTTT
TRBV24-1	.	.	TRBJ1-5	CATRNRGNQPQHF	TGTGCCACCAGGAACAGGGGCAATCAGCCCCAGCATTTT
TRBV5-1	.	.	TRBJ1-1	CASSLDGQSSEAFF	TGCGCCAGCAGCTTGGATGGGCAAAGTTCTGAAGCTTTCTTT
TRBV6-5	.	TRBD1	TRBJ1-2	CASKYRGREYGYTF	TGTGCCAGCAAATACAGGGGGCGGGAGTATGGCTACACCTTC
TRBV18	.	.	TRBJ1-3	CASLPNYGGNTIYF	TGTGCCAGCTTACCCAACTACGGTGGAAACACCATATATTTT
TRBV4-1	.	.	TRBJ2-7	CASSQDKRAGLVQYF	TGCGCCAGCAGCCAAGATAAGCGGGCGGGCCTCGTGCAGTACTTC
TRBV10-1	.	TRBD1	TRBJ2-2	CASSSGQGVSGELFF	TGCGCCAGCAGTTCAGGACAGGGGGTATCCGGGGAGCTGTTTTTT
TRBV7-4	.	.	TRBJ1-6	CASSLIAGGGYNSPLHF	TGTGCCAGCAGCTTAATCGCCGGAGGTGGATATAATTCACCCCTCCACTTT
TRBV28	.	TRBD2	TRBJ2-5	CASSQGGSQETQYF	TGTGCCAGCAGCCAGGGAGGGAGCCAAGAGACCCAGTACTTC